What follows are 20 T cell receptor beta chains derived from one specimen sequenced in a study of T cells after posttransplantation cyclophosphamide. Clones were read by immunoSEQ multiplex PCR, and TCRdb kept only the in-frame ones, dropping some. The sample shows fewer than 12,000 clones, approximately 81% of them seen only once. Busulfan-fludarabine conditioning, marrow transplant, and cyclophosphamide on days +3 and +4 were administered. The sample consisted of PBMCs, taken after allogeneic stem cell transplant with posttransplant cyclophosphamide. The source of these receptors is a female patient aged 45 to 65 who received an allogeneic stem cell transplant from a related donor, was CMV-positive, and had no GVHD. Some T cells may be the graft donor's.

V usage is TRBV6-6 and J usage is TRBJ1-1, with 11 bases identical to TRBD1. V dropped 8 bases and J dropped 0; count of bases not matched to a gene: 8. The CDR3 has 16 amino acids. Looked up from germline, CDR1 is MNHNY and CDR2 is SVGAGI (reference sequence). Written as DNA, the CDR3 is TGTGCCAGCCGGTGGGACAGGGGGGACATGAACACTGAAGCTTTCTTT. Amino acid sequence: CASRWDRGDMNTEAFF.

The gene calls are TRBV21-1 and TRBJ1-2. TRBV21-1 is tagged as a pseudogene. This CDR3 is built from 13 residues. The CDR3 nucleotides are TGTGCTCTCGGGGGGGGGCGTAGCTATGGCTACACCTTC. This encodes CALGGGRSYGYTF.

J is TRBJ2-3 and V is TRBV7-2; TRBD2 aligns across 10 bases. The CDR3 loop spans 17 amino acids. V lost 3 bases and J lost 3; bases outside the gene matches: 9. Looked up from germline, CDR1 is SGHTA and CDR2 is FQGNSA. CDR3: CASSFNRALAGTDTQYF. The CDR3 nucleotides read TGTGCCAGCAGCTTCAACCGGGCACTAGCGGGAACAGATACGCAGTATTTT.

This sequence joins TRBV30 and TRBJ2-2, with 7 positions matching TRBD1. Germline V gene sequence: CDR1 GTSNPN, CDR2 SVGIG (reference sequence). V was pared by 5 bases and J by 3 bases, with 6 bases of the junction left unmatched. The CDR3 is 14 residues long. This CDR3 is CAWWDSYYTGELFF. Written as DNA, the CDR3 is TGTGCCTGGTGGGACAGCTATTACACCGGGGAGCTGTTTTTT.

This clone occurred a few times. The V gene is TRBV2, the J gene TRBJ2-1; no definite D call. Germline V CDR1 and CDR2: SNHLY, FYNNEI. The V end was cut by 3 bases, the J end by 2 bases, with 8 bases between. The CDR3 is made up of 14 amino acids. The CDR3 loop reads CASSDRSPYNEQFF. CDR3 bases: TGTGCCAGCAGTGACCGTTCCCCCTACAATGAGCAGTTCTTC.

The CDR3 here is CASSLSTGAEKLFF. CDR3 nucleotide sequence: TGTGCCAGCAGCCTCTCGACAGGGGCTGAAAAACTGTTTTTT. The chain has TRBV5-6 and TRBJ1-4; 8 nucleotides align to TRBD1. Looked up from germline, CDR1 is SGHDT and CDR2 is YYEEEE. V shed 4 bases, J shed 7 bases, and the junction held 6 bases outside the gene matches. CDR3 length: 14 amino acids. The full variable domain, its missing parts supplied by reference TRBV5-6 and TRBJ1-4, is DAGVTQSPTHLIKTRGQQVTLRCSPKSGHDTVSWYQQALGQGPQFIFQYYEEEERQRGNFPDRFSGHQFPNYSSELNVNALLLGDSALYLCASSLSTGAEKLFFGSGTQLSVL.

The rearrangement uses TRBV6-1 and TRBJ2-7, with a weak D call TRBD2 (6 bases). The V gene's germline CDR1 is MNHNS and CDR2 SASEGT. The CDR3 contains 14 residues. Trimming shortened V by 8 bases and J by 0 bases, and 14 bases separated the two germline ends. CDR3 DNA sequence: TGTGCCAGCTTAAGTCGGGGGAGCTCCTACGAGCAGTACTTC. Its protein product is CASLSRGSSYEQYF.

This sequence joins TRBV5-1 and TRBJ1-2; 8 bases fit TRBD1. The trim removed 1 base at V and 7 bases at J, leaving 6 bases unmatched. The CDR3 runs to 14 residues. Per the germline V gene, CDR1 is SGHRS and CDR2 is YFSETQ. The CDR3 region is CASSLSQGAIGYTF. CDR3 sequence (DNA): TGCGCCAGCAGCTTGTCGCAGGGGGCGATTGGCTACACCTTC.

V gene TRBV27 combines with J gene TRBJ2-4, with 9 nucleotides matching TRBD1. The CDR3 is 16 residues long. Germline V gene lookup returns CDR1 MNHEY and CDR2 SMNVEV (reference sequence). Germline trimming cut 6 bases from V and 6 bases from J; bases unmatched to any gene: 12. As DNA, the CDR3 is TGTGCCAGCAGCAACTTAAATCCGGGACAGGGAAACATTCAGTACTTC. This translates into CASSNLNPGQGNIQYF.

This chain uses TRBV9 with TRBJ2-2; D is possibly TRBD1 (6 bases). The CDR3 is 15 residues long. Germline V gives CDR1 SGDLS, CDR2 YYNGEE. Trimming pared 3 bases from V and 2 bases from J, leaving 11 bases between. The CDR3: CASSDRVGNTGELFF. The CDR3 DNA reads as TGTGCCAGCAGCGACAGGGTCGGAAACACCGGGGAGCTGTTTTTT.

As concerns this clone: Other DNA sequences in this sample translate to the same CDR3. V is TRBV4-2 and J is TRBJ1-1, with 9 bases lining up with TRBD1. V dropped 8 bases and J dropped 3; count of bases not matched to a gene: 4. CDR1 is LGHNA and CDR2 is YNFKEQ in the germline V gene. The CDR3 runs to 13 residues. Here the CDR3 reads CASLRQGDTEAFF. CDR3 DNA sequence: TGTGCCAGCCTAAGACAGGGGGACACTGAAGCTTTCTTT.

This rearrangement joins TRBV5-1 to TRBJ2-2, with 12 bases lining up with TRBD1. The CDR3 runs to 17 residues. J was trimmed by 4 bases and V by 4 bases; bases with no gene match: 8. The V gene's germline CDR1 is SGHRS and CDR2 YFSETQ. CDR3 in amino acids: CASSGTGGERVTGELFF. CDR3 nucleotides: TGCGCCAGCAGCGGGACAGGGGGCGAAAGAGTCACCGGGGAGCTGTTTTTT.

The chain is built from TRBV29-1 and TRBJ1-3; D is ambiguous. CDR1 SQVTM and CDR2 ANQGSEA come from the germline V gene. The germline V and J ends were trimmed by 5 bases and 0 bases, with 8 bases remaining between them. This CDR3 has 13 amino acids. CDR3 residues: CSVTSNSGNTIYF. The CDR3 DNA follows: TGCAGCGTTACGAGTAACTCTGGAAACACCATATATTTT.

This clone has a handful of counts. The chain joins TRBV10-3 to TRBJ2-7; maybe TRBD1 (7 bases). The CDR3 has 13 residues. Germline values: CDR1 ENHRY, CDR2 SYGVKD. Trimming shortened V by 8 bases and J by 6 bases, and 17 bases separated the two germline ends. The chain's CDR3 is CAIRSEGASEQYF. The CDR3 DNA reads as TGTGCCATCCGGTCGGAGGGGGCTTCCGAGCAGTACTTC.

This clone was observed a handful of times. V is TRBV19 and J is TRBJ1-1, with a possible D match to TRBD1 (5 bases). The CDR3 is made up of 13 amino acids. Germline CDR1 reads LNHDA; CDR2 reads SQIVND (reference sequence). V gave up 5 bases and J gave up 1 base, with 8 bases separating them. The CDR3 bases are TGTGCCAGTAGTCTACAGGCGAACACTGAAGCTTTCTTT. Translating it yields CASSLQANTEAFF.

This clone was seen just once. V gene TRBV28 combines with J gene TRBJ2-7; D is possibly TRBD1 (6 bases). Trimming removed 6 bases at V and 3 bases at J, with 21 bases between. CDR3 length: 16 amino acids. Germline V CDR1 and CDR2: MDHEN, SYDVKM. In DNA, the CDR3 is TGTGCCAGCAGCCTACCTACAGGGATATTAGTCTACGAGCAGTACTTC. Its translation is CASSLPTGILVYEQYF.

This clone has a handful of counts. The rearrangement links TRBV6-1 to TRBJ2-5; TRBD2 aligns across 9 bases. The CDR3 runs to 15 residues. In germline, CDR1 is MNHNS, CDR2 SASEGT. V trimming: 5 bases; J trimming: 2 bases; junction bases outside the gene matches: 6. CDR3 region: CASSLSGGPQETQYF. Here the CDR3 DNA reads TGTGCCAGCAGTCTCAGCGGGGGGCCTCAAGAGACCCAGTACTTC.

CDR3 nucleotide sequence: TGTGCCAGCCCAGGGCGGGGGGAGACCACTGAAGCTTTCTTT. Translation gives CASPGRGETTEAFF. J is TRBJ1-1 and V is TRBV2; weak D call: TRBD1 (5 bases). The CDR3 runs 14 residues. Germline loops: CDR1 SNHLY, CDR2 FYNNEI. V was trimmed by 8 bases and J by 4 bases, leaving 17 bases between them.

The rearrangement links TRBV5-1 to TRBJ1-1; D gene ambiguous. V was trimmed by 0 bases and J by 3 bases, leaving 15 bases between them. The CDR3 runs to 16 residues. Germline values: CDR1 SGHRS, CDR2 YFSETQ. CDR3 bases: TGCGCCAGCAGCTTGGGACACTCCTTGGATTACACTGAAGCTTTCTTT. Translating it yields CASSLGHSLDYTEAFF. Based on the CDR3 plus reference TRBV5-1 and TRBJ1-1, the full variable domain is KAGVTQTPRYLIKTRGQQVTLSCSPISGHRSVSWYQQTPGQGLQFLFEYFSETQRNKGNFPGRFSGRQFSNSRSEMNVSTLELGDSALYLCASSLGHSLDYTEAFFGQGTRLTVV.

The CDR3 bases are TGTGCCAGCAGTGATTCATCCACTAGCGGCCGCACAGATACGCAGTATTTT. Translating it yields CASSDSSTSGRTDTQYF. The chain has TRBV25-1 and TRBJ2-3; 8 nucleotides match TRBD2. V shed 3 bases and J 1 base; nucleotides not matched to a gene: 9. Germline V lookup: CDR1 MGHDK, CDR2 SYGVNS. The CDR3 totals 17 residues.